What follows describes a single T cell receptor (beta chain). The data were obtained in a study of shared clonotypes between healthy human individuals. The material for each subset, its genomic DNA, was split evenly across several immunoSEQ plates. Clones were sequenced by immunoSEQ multiplex PCR, and TCRdb holds only the in-frame ones, with some missing. The sample consists of fewer than 600,000 clones, about 85% of them appearing once. The source is a woman in her thirties or forties in good health. Some clones in this sample may be carry-over from other donors' samples. Sequenced: PBMCs.

CDR3 sequence (DNA): TGCGCCAGCAGCTTGGGGGGACAGTCCACCCAAGAGACCCAGTACTTC. Translation gives CASSLGGQSTQETQYF. The gene calls are TRBV5-1 and TRBJ2-5; 7 nucleotides match TRBD1. The V gene's germline CDR1 is SGHRS and CDR2 YFSETQ. This CDR3 contains 16 residues. J was trimmed by 1 base and V by 0 bases; bases with no gene match: 6.